These 20 T cell receptor beta chains originate from one sample sequenced in a study of cytomegalovirus exposure and HLA in healthy donors. 60 Vbeta and 13 Jbeta primers were used in PCR. The data were produced by immunoSEQ multiplex PCR, yet TCRdb's version contains in-frame clones alone and is incomplete. The sample has about 150,000 clones, 82% seen once. Material for sequencing was PBMCs. The receptors were gathered from a man aged 30-40 years in good health and CMV-seropositive.

J is TRBJ1-1 and V is TRBV15; D unresolved. This CDR3 region has 15 residues. Trimming took off 0 bases at V and 0 bases at J, with 8 bases between the two ends. The germline gives CDR1 LNHNV, CDR2 YYDKDF (reference sequence). CDR3 loop: CATSRDRFMNTEAFF. The CDR3 coding sequence is TGTGCCACCAGCAGAGACAGGTTCATGAACACTGAAGCTTTCTTT.

V and J are TRBV27 and TRBJ1-6; 10 bases map to TRBD1. Germline lookup yields CDR1 MNHEY and CDR2 SMNVEV (reference sequence). This CDR3 comprises 18 residues. The V segment lost 6 bases and the J segment 8 bases; nucleotides outside the gene matches: 16. CDR3 in DNA: TGTGCCAGCAGGGACCTTGACAGGGGGCCTAATTTAGATTCACCCCTCCACTTT. Its translation: CASRDLDRGPNLDSPLHF.

The genes are TRBV28 and TRBJ1-2; 8 bases are shared with TRBD1. CDR3 length: 13 residues. CDR1 MDHEN and CDR2 SYDVKM come from the germline V gene. With 3 bases clipped from V and 8 bases from J, the junction kept 5 bases outside the gene matches. The CDR3 here is CASSFARGRGYTF. CDR3 bases: TGTGCCAGCAGTTTTGCCAGGGGGCGAGGCTACACCTTC.

The V gene is TRBV5-6, the J gene TRBJ2-2; D perhaps matches TRBD2 (5 bases). The CDR3 contains 16 residues. V was trimmed by 6 bases and J by 0 bases, leaving 15 bases between them. Looked up from germline, CDR1 is SGHDT and CDR2 is YYEEEE. The CDR3 sequence: CASKYSGKPNTGELFF. CDR3 nucleotides: TGTGCCAGCAAATACTCCGGGAAGCCGAACACCGGGGAGCTGTTTTTT. Complete variable domain (other parts from reference TRBV5-6 and TRBJ2-2): DAGVTQSPTHLIKTRGQQVTLRCSPKSGHDTVSWYQQALGQGPQFIFQYYEEEERQRGNFPDRFSGHQFPNYSSELNVNALLLGDSALYLCASKYSGKPNTGELFFGEGSRLTVL.

This rearrangement joins TRBV12-5 to TRBJ2-7, with TRBD1 identical over 7 bases. Unmatched junction bases numbered 10, after V lost 11 bases and J lost 0 bases. The CDR3 has 14 amino acids. Germline V lookup: CDR1 LGHNT, CDR2 FRNRAP. In nucleotides, the CDR3 is TGTGCTGGCTTCCAACAGGGGAGCTCCTACGAGCAGTACTTC. Its translation is CAGFQQGSSYEQYF.

The chain employs TRBV6-1 and TRBJ1-5; D remains ambiguous. The V gene lost 6 bases and the J gene lost 9 bases, with 18 bases spanning the gap. The CDR3 loop spans 14 amino acids. Germline CDR1 is MNHNS and CDR2 is SASEGT. CDR3 in amino acids: CASRDITGGLPQHF. Written as DNA, the CDR3 is TGTGCCAGCAGAGATATCACGGGCGGGCTGCCCCAGCATTTT.

The chain couples TRBV6-6 to TRBJ2-7, with D perhaps matching TRBD1 (5 bases). Germline V gene sequence: CDR1 MNHNY, CDR2 SVGAGI (reference sequence). Deletions cut 7 bases from V and 3 bases from J, with 19 bases between. The CDR3 consists of 15 residues. Here the CDR3 DNA reads TGTGCCAGCAACAACCAGCAGGGTAGTGACTACGAGCAGTACTTC. The encoded protein is CASNNQQGSDYEQYF.

The chain couples TRBV12-5 to TRBJ2-3; TRBD1 aligns across 7 bases. CDR1 and CDR2 (germline): LGHNT, FRNRAP. CDR3 length equals 15 residues. After removal of 4 bases from V and 0 bases from J, the junction contained 4 bases not matched to a gene. The CDR3, as DNA: TGTGCTAGTGGTTGGGGGACAGCTAGCACAGATACGCAGTATTTT. It yields the protein CASGWGTASTDTQYF.

This sequence joins TRBV4-1 and TRBJ1-5; 9 bases are a match to TRBD1. After removal of 4 bases from V and 0 bases from J, the junction contained 4 bases not matched to a gene. The CDR3 length is 16 residues. CDR1 and CDR2 from the germline V gene are MGHRA and YSYEKL. CDR3 DNA: TGCGCCAGCAGCCCCCGGGACAGGGATAGCAATCAGCCCCAGCATTTT. Translation gives CASSPRDRDSNQPQHF.

The chain recombines TRBV7-6 with TRBJ1-1; TRBD1 aligns across 8 bases. The V gene end was trimmed by 5 bases and the J gene end by 2 bases; junction bases not matched to a gene: 10. Per the germline V gene, CDR1 is SGHVS and CDR2 is FNYEAQ. CDR3 length: 16 amino acids. The DNA of the CDR3 is TGTGCCAGCAGCCCGGGACAGGTGACACAAAACACTGAAGCTTTCTTT. This translates into CASSPGQVTQNTEAFF.

This clone has just one count. The chain employs TRBV7-8 and TRBJ2-7; 9 nucleotides agree with TRBD2. Germline CDR1 SGHVS, CDR2 FQNEAQ. The V and J ends lost 1 base and 2 bases, in that order; junction bases with no gene match: 6. The CDR3 is made up of 16 amino acids. The DNA for the CDR3 is TGTGCCAGCAGCTTAGGTCATAGCGGGAGTCCCTACGAGCAGTACTTC. It codes for CASSLGHSGSPYEQYF.

The chain has TRBV5-5 and TRBJ1-5; the D gene is possibly TRBD1 (5 bases). V lost 5 bases and J lost 5, with 11 bases in between. Germline V CDR1 and CDR2: SGHKS, YYEKEE (reference sequence). The CDR3 runs 13 residues. CDR3 loop: CASSLDSYQPQHF. CDR3 nucleotides: TGTGCCAGCAGTTTAGACAGTTATCAGCCCCAGCATTTT.

The chain links TRBV27 to TRBJ1-1; D is ambiguous. The V gene lost 2 bases and the J gene lost 6 bases, with 13 bases spanning the gap. The CDR3 totals 14 residues. From germline, CDR1 is MNHEY and CDR2 SMNVEV (reference sequence). CDR3 region: CASSLGRMSSEAFF. The CDR3 coding sequence is TGTGCCAGCAGTTTAGGCAGGATGAGTTCTGAAGCTTTCTTT.

This clone was recorded once. The chain joins TRBV4-3 to TRBJ2-7, with D uncertain. There are 13 residues in the CDR3. From germline, CDR1 is LGHNA and CDR2 YSLEER. V was cut by 1 base and J by 4 bases, with 8 bases left in between. As DNA, the CDR3 is TGCGCCAGCAGCCAAGTACGGTGGTACGAGCAGTACTTC. Its translation is CASSQVRWYEQYF.

The rearrangement uses TRBV28 and TRBJ2-7; D perhaps matches TRBD2 (6 bases). Germline lookup yields CDR1 MDHEN and CDR2 SYDVKM. The CDR3 is 16 amino acids. Trimming stripped 3 bases from V and 0 bases from J, with 15 bases between. For the CDR3, the DNA is TGTGCCAGCAGTTTGGGAACCGTGCGGGGCTCCTACGAGCAGTACTTC. It specifies CASSLGTVRGSYEQYF.

The gene calls are TRBV28 and TRBJ1-2; D ambiguous. This CDR3 contains 13 residues. Trimming removed 2 bases from V and 3 bases from J, with 7 bases in between. Germline CDR1 reads MDHEN; CDR2 reads SYDVKM. The CDR3 region has the DNA TGTGCCAGCAGTTTAGGGCCCTACTATGGCTACACCTTC. Translation gives CASSLGPYYGYTF.

This chain connects TRBV28 to TRBJ2-5, with TRBD1 matching 9 bases. Germline CDR1 reads MDHEN; CDR2 reads SYDVKM. This CDR3 contains 12 residues. V lost 10 bases to trimming and J lost 5 bases; unmatched junction nucleotides: 5. The CDR3 region is CATGQGLETQYF. For the CDR3, the DNA is TGTGCCACAGGACAGGGGTTGGAGACCCAGTACTTC.

This chain links TRBV4-3 with TRBJ2-5; a possible D gene is TRBD1 (6 bases). CDR3 size: 15 residues. The V and J ends lost 0 bases and 1 base respectively, with 9 bases between them. The germline CDR1 and CDR2 sequences are LGHNA and YSLEER. Here the CDR3 DNA reads TGCGCCAGCAGCCAAGATTTCAGGGGCCAAGAGACCCAGTACTTC. It encodes CASSQDFRGQETQYF.

This sequence joins TRBV11-2 and TRBJ2-5; D might be TRBD1 (6 bases). The ends were cut back, 0 bases at V and 4 bases at J, with 9 bases in the middle. The germline V gene has CDR1 SGHAT and CDR2 FQNNGV. CDR3 length: 14 residues. The CDR3 DNA follows: TGTGCCAGCAGCTTAGACAGCAGGGGAGAGACCCAGTACTTC. It yields the protein CASSLDSRGETQYF.

The chain carries TRBV19 and TRBJ2-1; D call uncertain. The CDR3 sequence is 12 residues long. Between the trimmed V and J ends, which lost 7 bases and 5 bases, there was a span of 9 bases. Germline V gene sequence: CDR1 LNHDA, CDR2 SQIVND (reference sequence). CDR3 DNA: TGTGCCAGTAAGTGGCTCGACAATGAGCAGTTCTTC. Its translation: CASKWLDNEQFF.